What follows are 5 T cell receptor beta chains derived from one specimen sequenced in a study of blood T cell repertoires in COVID-19 (dated by TCRdb to the early 2020s). To prepare the library, the immunoSEQ multiplex PCR assay was applied. TCRdb obtained this table from immuneACCESS and retained in-frame rearrangements with V and J assigned. These tables miss some clones; where compared with another copy, unresolved V genes account for less than half of the shortfall, and the remainder is unexplained. For this sample there are under 20,000 clones; approximately 87% appear just once. The ten largest clones represent over 8.5% of the sample. The sequenced material came from peripheral blood. The receptors stem from a human donor in a cohort sampled during active COVID-19.

This chain connects TRBV6-1 to TRBJ2-1, with 11 bases fitting TRBD2. The CDR3 spans 15 residues. The V segment lost 2 bases and the J segment 7 bases; nucleotides outside the gene matches: 4. CDR1 and CDR2 from the germline V gene are MNHNS and SASEGT. The CDR3 nucleotides read TGTGCCAGCAGTGAAACTAGCGGGAGTGGAAATGAGCAGTTCTTC. This sequence encodes CASSETSGSGNEQFF.

The chain couples TRBV19 to TRBJ2-7, with 9 bases matching TRBD2. CDR3 length: 16 amino acids. Per the germline V gene, CDR1 is LNHDA and CDR2 is SQIVND (reference sequence). After removal of 5 bases from V and 0 bases from J, the junction contained 8 bases not matched to a gene. The CDR3 protein is CASSSVGGRASYEQYF. CDR3 DNA: TGTGCCAGTAGTTCCGTGGGCGGGAGGGCCTCCTACGAGCAGTACTTC.

Only a few counts were recorded for this clone. The gene calls are TRBV24-1 and TRBJ2-5; 7 bases are a match to TRBD1. The ends lost 5 bases at V and 4 bases at J; junction bases unmatched: 3. The CDR3 is 13 residues long. Germline assignment: CDR1 KGHDR and CDR2 SFDVKD. The CDR3 protein is CATSGGGLETQYF. The DNA of the CDR3 is TGTGCCACCAGTGGAGGGGGCCTAGAGACCCAGTACTTC.

In this sample, this clone turned up once. The chain joins TRBV11-3 to TRBJ2-1; 12 bases match TRBD2. Trimming removed 1 base from V and 7 bases from J; junction bases left unmatched: 2. The CDR3 covers 15 residues. CDR1 and CDR2 from the germline V gene are SGHNT and YENEEA. The CDR3 nucleotides read TGTGCCAGCAGCTTAGTGACTAGCGGGAGAAATGAGCAGTTCTTC. Its translation is CASSLVTSGRNEQFF.

The chain employs TRBV25-1 and TRBJ2-2, with unresolved D. Germline V lookup: CDR1 MGHDK, CDR2 SYGVNS. The V end lost 6 bases, the J end lost 0 bases, and 14 bases lay between the germline ends. CDR3 length equals 16 residues. The CDR3 protein is CASREPSASNTGELFF. The CDR3, as DNA: TGTGCCAGCAGAGAACCCAGCGCTTCGAACACCGGGGAGCTGTTTTTT.